A selection of T cell receptor beta chains follows, all from one sample in a study of vaccination effects on CD4 cells after COVID-19. No cognate antigen is known for these TCRs. Measured with immunoSEQ multiplex PCR; TCRdb has only the in-frame clones, and not every one. The sample has around 50,000 clones, over 60% seen once. Sequenced material: CD4+ T cells from PBMCs cultured without peptide, taken after COVID-19 vaccination. These receptors came from a human donor who had a prior SARS-CoV-2 infection. CDR3s include the opening cysteine and the closing phenylalanine or tryptophan. Fields, in order: clone size, J gene, V gene, D gene, CDR3 protein, CDR3 DNA. A D gene is named only where the DNA matches it firmly. Size is stated for part of the rows, as once, few or many counts, or as a class when the clone is expanded.

size: NA
J: TRBJ2-7
V: TRBV7-3
D: TRBD1
CDR3: CASIRNNRDRKYEQYF
DNA: TGTGCCAGCATCAGAAATAACCGGGACAGGAAATACGAGCAGTACTTC

size: NA
J: TRBJ2-5
V: TRBV10-3
D: TRBD2
CDR3: CAIRYGTSEGETQYF
DNA: TGTGCCATCAGATACGGGACTAGCGAGGGAGAGACCCAGTACTTC

size: NA
J: TRBJ2-1
V: TRBV6-1
D: TRBD2
CDR3: CASSGIAGGDYNEQFF
DNA: TGTGCCAGCAGTGGGATAGCGGGGGGAGACTACAATGAGCAGTTCTTC

size: NA
J: TRBJ2-5
V: TRBV12-3/TRBV12-4
D: NA
CDR3: CASSLASETQYF
DNA: TGTGCCAGCAGTTTGGCCTCCGAGACCCAGTACTTC

size: NA
J: TRBJ2-7
V: TRBV12-5
D: NA
CDR3: CASGLVSPRYEQYF
DNA: TGTGCTAGTGGTTTGGTATCCCCGAGGTACGAGCAGTACTTC

size: NA
J: TRBJ1-2
V: TRBV19
D: NA
CDR3: CASSIEPQRSGYTF
DNA: TGTGCCAGTAGTATCGAGCCCCAACGCTCTGGCTACACCTTC

size: NA
J: TRBJ1-1
V: TRBV18
D: NA
CDR3: CASSPLINTEAFF
DNA: TGTGCCAGCTCACCACTGATAAACACTGAAGCTTTCTTT

size: few
J: TRBJ2-1
V: TRBV11-3
D: NA
CDR3: CASSLLGEQFF
DNA: TGTGCCAGCAGCCTCCTGGGCGAGCAGTTCTTC

size: NA
J: TRBJ2-5
V: TRBV4-2
D: TRBD2
CDR3: CASSPNRGGRGETQYF
DNA: TGTGCCAGCAGCCCGAATCGGGGGGGCCGGGGTGAGACCCAGTACTTC

size: NA
J: TRBJ2-1
V: TRBV7-3
D: TRBD2
CDR3: CASSLERGTNNEQFF
DNA: TGTGCCAGCAGCTTGGAGCGGGGGACAAACAATGAGCAGTTCTTC

size: NA
J: TRBJ1-4
V: TRBV21-1
D: NA
CDR3: CASSNRGGDEKLFF
DNA: TGTGCCAGCAGCAATAGGGGGGGGGATGAAAAACTGTTTTTT

size: once
J: TRBJ1-1
V: TRBV12-3/TRBV12-4
D: TRBD1
CDR3: CASRQTGGTEAFF
DNA: TGTGCCAGCAGGCAGACAGGGGGCACTGAAGCTTTCTTT

size: NA
J: TRBJ2-1
V: TRBV9
D: NA
CDR3: CASSVVTSSYNEQFF
DNA: TGTGCCAGCAGCGTAGTGACTAGCTCCTACAATGAGCAGTTCTTC

size: once
J: TRBJ2-1
V: TRBV18
D: TRBD2
CDR3: CASSPTSPTTSGDYNEQFF
DNA: TGTGCCAGCTCGCCGACATCCCCCACTACTAGCGGAGATTACAATGAGCAGTTCTTC

size: NA
J: TRBJ1-2
V: TRBV6-5
D: NA
CDR3: CASSIPGTAGYTF
DNA: TGTGCCAGCAGCATCCCCGGGACTGCCGGCTACACCTTC

size: NA
J: TRBJ1-1
V: TRBV29-1
D: NA
CDR3: CSVGSRVHTEAFF
DNA: TGCAGCGTGGGAAGCAGGGTACACACTGAAGCTTTCTTT

size: NA
J: TRBJ2-1
V: TRBV3-1/TRBV3-2
D: NA
CDR3: CASSQIGGPGSSYNEQFF
DNA: TGTGCCAGCAGCCAAATCGGAGGACCCGGGAGCTCCTACAATGAGCAGTTCTTC

size: NA
J: TRBJ2-7
V: TRBV27
D: TRBD1
CDR3: CASSLRPRYRGSYEQYF
DNA: TGTGCCAGCAGTTTAAGGCCTCGTTACAGGGGCTCCTACGAGCAGTACTTC

size: NA
J: TRBJ1-2
V: TRBV7-2
D: TRBD1
CDR3: CASSAGQGALNTF
DNA: TGTGCCAGCAGCGCGGGACAGGGGGCTCTGAACACCTTC

size: NA
J: TRBJ1-1
V: TRBV5-1
D: NA
CDR3: CASSLMLRGLGNTEAFF
DNA: TGCGCCAGCAGCTTGATGTTAAGGGGCTTGGGGAACACTGAAGCTTTCTTT

size: NA
J: TRBJ2-7
V: TRBV30
D: TRBD1
CDR3: CAWSGWTGTEQYF
DNA: TGTGCCTGGAGCGGGTGGACAGGGACCGAGCAGTACTTC

size: few
J: TRBJ1-1
V: TRBV18
D: NA
CDR3: CASSRHPTGETEAFF
DNA: TGTGCCAGCTCACGCCACCCGACAGGCGAGACTGAAGCTTTCTTT

size: once
J: TRBJ2-7
V: TRBV19
D: TRBD2
CDR3: CASHPTSGSIYEQYF
DNA: TGTGCCAGTCATCCTACTAGCGGGAGTATTTACGAGCAGTACTTC

size: NA
J: TRBJ2-3
V: TRBV18
D: NA
CDR3: CASSQVRSGATDTQYF
DNA: TGTGCCAGCTCACAAGTTAGGTCAGGGGCTACGGATACGCAGTATTTT

size: NA
J: TRBJ2-7
V: TRBV14
D: NA
CDR3: CASSQAGTRSYEQYF
DNA: TGTGCCAGCAGCCAGGCCGGGACAAGATCCTACGAGCAGTACTTC

size: NA
J: TRBJ1-2
V: TRBV5-6
D: NA
CDR3: CASSLQLPGRLGYTF
DNA: TGTGCCAGCAGCCTGCAATTACCGGGACGTCTTGGCTACACCTTC

size: NA
J: TRBJ2-3
V: TRBV2
D: NA
CDR3: CARKKRLVTDTQYF
DNA: TGTGCCAGGAAAAAACGTCTAGTCACAGATACGCAGTATTTT

size: NA
J: TRBJ2-3
V: TRBV24-1
D: NA
CDR3: CATSHVGAGSTDTQYF
DNA: TGTGCCACCAGTCACGTTGGGGCGGGTAGCACAGATACGCAGTATTTT

size: NA
J: TRBJ2-1
V: TRBV27
D: TRBD2
CDR3: CASRATSGGAWEQFF
DNA: TGTGCCAGCAGGGCGACTAGCGGGGGGGCCTGGGAGCAGTTCTTC

size: NA
J: TRBJ2-7
V: TRBV6-5
D: TRBD2
CDR3: CAAQTSGGGEQYF
DNA: TGTGCCGCGCAGACTAGCGGGGGGGGCGAGCAGTACTTC

size: NA
J: TRBJ1-3
V: TRBV3-1/TRBV3-2
D: NA
CDR3: CASTLEGGSGNTIYF
DNA: TGTGCCAGCACCCTGGAGGGGGGTTCTGGAAACACCATATATTTT

size: NA
J: TRBJ1-2
V: TRBV2
D: NA
CDR3: CASSVGRPRYTF
DNA: TGTGCCAGCAGTGTTGGCAGACCACGCTACACCTTC

size: NA
J: TRBJ1-2
V: TRBV6-5
D: NA
CDR3: CASHRGGNYGYTF
DNA: TGTGCCAGCCATAGGGGGGGTAACTATGGCTACACCTTC

size: NA
J: TRBJ2-2
V: TRBV6-5
D: TRBD1
CDR3: CASSYDRDTGELFF
DNA: TGTGCCAGCAGTTACGACAGGGACACCGGGGAGCTGTTTTTT

size: NA
J: TRBJ1-6
V: TRBV5-4
D: NA
CDR3: CASSPGSSSSYNSPLHF
DNA: TGTGCCAGCAGCCCTGGATCGTCGAGCTCCTATAATTCACCCCTCCACTTT

size: NA
J: TRBJ2-3
V: TRBV7-9
D: NA
CDR3: CASSSAGGNTDTQYF
DNA: TGTGCCAGCAGCTCCGCCGGAGGCAACACAGATACGCAGTATTTT

size: few
J: TRBJ2-7
V: TRBV18
D: TRBD1
CDR3: CASSRGTGTDYEQYF
DNA: TGTGCCAGCTCACGGGGAACCGGGACAGACTACGAGCAGTACTTC

size: NA
J: TRBJ2-7
V: TRBV23-1
D: NA
CDR3: CASTQDKTYEQYF
DNA: TGCGCCAGCACGCAAGACAAGACCTACGAGCAGTACTTC

size: NA
J: TRBJ1-1
V: TRBV30
D: NA
CDR3: CAWSYGGLGRAFF
DNA: TGTGCCTGGAGTTACGGGGGGCTCGGGCGAGCTTTCTTT

size: few
J: TRBJ2-7
V: TRBV5-1
D: TRBD1
CDR3: CASSLGQGGTYEQYF
DNA: TGCGCCAGCAGCTTGGGACAGGGGGGAACCTACGAGCAGTACTTC

size: once
J: TRBJ1-2
V: TRBV4-1
D: NA
CDR3: CASSQAPPGAYGYTF
DNA: TGCGCCAGCAGCCAAGCCCCGCCGGGGGCCTATGGCTACACCTTC

size: NA
J: TRBJ2-5
V: TRBV4-2
D: NA
CDR3: CASSHTGQETQYF
DNA: TGTGCCAGCAGCCATACAGGACAAGAGACCCAGTACTTC

size: NA
J: TRBJ1-4
V: TRBV18
D: NA
CDR3: CASSRMTGTNEKLFF
DNA: TGTGCCAGCTCACGGATGACGGGAACAAATGAAAAACTGTTTTTT

size: NA
J: TRBJ2-3
V: TRBV5-1
D: NA
CDR3: CASSFLAGGSTDTQYF
DNA: TGCGCCAGCAGCTTTCTGGCCGGGGGAAGCACAGATACGCAGTATTTT

size: NA
J: TRBJ2-7
V: TRBV27
D: TRBD1
CDR3: CASSLSWTGSEQYF
DNA: TGTGCCAGCAGTTTATCCTGGACAGGGTCTGAGCAGTACTTC

size: few
J: TRBJ2-5
V: TRBV6-6
D: TRBD1
CDR3: CASSPGDRRQYF
DNA: TGTGCCAGCAGCCCCGGGGACAGACGGCAGTACTTC

size: few
J: TRBJ2-7
V: TRBV18
D: TRBD2
CDR3: CASSPPGGKGSYEQYF
DNA: TGTGCCAGCTCACCACCCGGGGGGAAAGGCTCCTACGAGCAGTACTTC

size: NA
J: TRBJ1-5
V: TRBV7-8
D: NA
CDR3: CASSLARFTAAPSHF
DNA: TGTGCCAGCAGCTTAGCCCGATTCACAGCCGCCCCTTCGCATTTT

size: NA
J: TRBJ2-5
V: TRBV7-9
D: TRBD2
CDR3: CASSPTPGTNQETQYF
DNA: TGTGCCAGCAGCCCGACACCCGGGACTAACCAAGAGACCCAGTACTTC

size: NA
J: TRBJ1-2
V: TRBV30
D: NA
CDR3: CACGDRFGDYGYTF
DNA: TGTGCCTGTGGGGACCGCTTCGGCGACTATGGCTACACCTTC

size: NA
J: TRBJ1-1
V: TRBV5-6
D: NA
CDR3: CASSLAGVWFRNTEAFF
DNA: TGTGCCAGCAGCTTGGCCGGGGTGTGGTTCCGGAACACTGAAGCTTTCTTT

size: NA
J: TRBJ1-4
V: TRBV4-1
D: NA
CDR3: CASSKRGDNEKLFF
DNA: TGCGCCAGCAGCAAGAGAGGGGATAATGAAAAACTGTTTTTT

size: NA
J: TRBJ2-2
V: TRBV5-1
D: NA
CDR3: CASSRDPQGLRTGELFF
DNA: TGCGCCAGCAGCCGGGACCCCCAGGGGCTGAGGACCGGGGAGCTGTTTTTT

size: NA
J: TRBJ2-5
V: TRBV24-1
D: NA
CDR3: CATARTDGTQETQYF
DNA: TGTGCCACCGCCAGGACTGACGGTACACAAGAGACCCAGTACTTC

size: few
J: TRBJ2-7
V: TRBV4-2
D: TRBD2
CDR3: CASSRVAGGLDEQYF
DNA: TGTGCCAGCAGCCGAGTAGCGGGGGGGCTGGACGAGCAGTACTTC

size: NA
J: TRBJ1-3
V: TRBV7-8
D: NA
CDR3: CASSPYRVPLEGNTIYF
DNA: TGTGCCAGCAGCCCCTACAGAGTCCCCCTGGAAGGAAACACCATATATTTT

size: once
J: TRBJ2-1
V: TRBV5-4
D: TRBD2
CDR3: CASSSGLAYNEQFF
DNA: TGTGCCAGCAGCTCTGGACTAGCGTACAATGAGCAGTTCTTC

size: NA
J: TRBJ2-7
V: TRBV6-6
D: NA
CDR3: CASSYGTPYEQYF
DNA: TGTGCCAGCAGTTACGGGACACCTTACGAGCAGTACTTC

size: once
J: TRBJ2-2
V: TRBV11-3
D: TRBD2
CDR3: CASSLGGLAGGVSGELFF
DNA: TGTGCCAGCAGCTTAGGGGGACTAGCGGGAGGAGTGTCCGGGGAGCTGTTTTTT

size: NA
J: TRBJ1-5
V: TRBV6-1
D: NA
CDR3: CASSELPGADQPQHF
DNA: TGTGCCAGCAGTGAATTGCCTGGGGCGGATCAGCCCCAGCATTTT